Listed here are 4 T cell receptor beta chains from one sample, sequenced in a study of Ad26.COV2.S vaccination and SARS-CoV-2 variants. The assay was immunoSEQ multiplex PCR, and TCRdb's table has in-frame clones only and misses some. The data contain over 85,000 clones, about four fifths of them singletons. The sequencing here drew on peripheral blood, taken after recovery from COVID-19. These receptors were obtained from a human donor who had recovered from COVID-19.

The J gene is TRBJ1-4, the V gene TRBV5-1; TRBD1 matches 9 bases. V dropped 9 bases and J dropped 7; count of bases not matched to a gene: 16. The length of the CDR3 is 16 residues. Germline CDR1 reads SGHRS; CDR2 reads YFSETQ. Written as DNA, the CDR3 is TGCGCCACCAGAATAACGCCCGGGACAGGGAGTGAAAAACTGTTTTTT. Its protein is CATRITPGTGSEKLFF. The full variable domain, in which reference TRBV5-1 and TRBJ1-4 provide the parts outside the CDR3, is KAGVTQTPRYLIKTRGQQVTLSCSPISGHRSVSWYQQTPGQGLQFLFEYFSETQRNKGNFPGRFSGRQFSNSRSEMNVSTLELGDSALYLCATRITPGTGSEKLFFGSGTQLSVL.

This chain uses TRBV7-8 with TRBJ1-6; 7 positions agree with TRBD1. Germline CDR1 SGHVS, CDR2 FQNEAQ. V was clipped by 5 bases and J by 0 bases; unmatched bases: 10. The CDR3 is made up of 18 amino acids. The CDR3 spells CASSLWGAGGSYNSPLHF. The CDR3 nucleotides are TGTGCCAGCAGCCTATGGGGGGCAGGGGGCTCCTATAATTCACCCCTCCACTTT.

This chain links TRBV12-5 with TRBJ2-3; D remains unclear. There are 14 residues in the CDR3. V lost 1 base, J lost 8 bases, and 13 bases lay in between. The germline V gene has CDR1 LGHNT and CDR2 FRNRAP. CDR3 DNA: TGTGCTAGTGGTTTGGGTCCCTCCTCCGCTACGCAGTATTTT. This translates into CASGLGPSSATQYF.

This clone was counted a few times. The chain is built from TRBV25-1 and TRBJ2-2; maybe TRBD2 (6 bases). In germline, CDR1 is MGHDK, CDR2 SYGVNS. Between the trimmed V and J ends, which lost 4 bases and 7 bases, there was a span of 10 bases. This CDR3 spans 13 amino acids. CDR3 sequence: CASSGLAIGELFF. The CDR3 DNA follows: TGTGCCAGCAGTGGGCTAGCGATCGGGGAGCTGTTTTTT.